These 9 T cell receptor beta chains were sequenced from one sample in a study of T cells expressing NK-cell markers. TCRdb re-called the 5' RACE reads and gives one entry per CDR3 protein, without DNA. The sample includes about 260,000 distinct CDR3 sequences. Sequencing was done on a sample of blood T cells: a sorted CD56 or NKG2C T cell subset, CD4+ or CD8+ T cells, or bulk PBMC T cells (not recorded which). Receptors originate from a man aged 18 to 29 in good health.

This chain connects TRBV18 to TRBJ2-7; the TCRdb call, TRBD1, lacks DNA for checking. There are 14 residues in the CDR3. CDR1 KGHSH and CDR2 LQKENI come from the germline V gene. CDR3 amino acids: CASSPRTGVDEQYF.

V is TRBV5-1 and J is TRBJ2-1; checking the TCRdb D call of TRBD2 is not possible without DNA. There are 18 residues in the CDR3. Germline V lookup: CDR1 SGHRS, CDR2 YFSETQ. The CDR3 reads CASSLSPTGTSSYNEQFF.

V is TRBV24-1 and J is TRBJ2-3; TCRdb returns TRBD1, unconfirmable since there is no DNA. CDR1 and CDR2 from the germline V gene are KGHDR and SFDVKD. The CDR3 totals 14 residues. The CDR3 is CATSVRGDTDTQYF.

This chain uses TRBV18 with TRBJ1-1; TCRdb's D gene call, TRBD1, goes unchecked for lack of DNA. Germline V gene sequence: CDR1 KGHSH, CDR2 LQKENI. CDR3 size: 13 residues. This chain's CDR3 is CASSPGAEVGAFF. Combining the CDR3 with reference TRBV18 and TRBJ1-1 gives the whole variable domain NAGVMQNPRHLVRRRGQEARLRCSPMKGHSHVYWYRQLPEEGLKFMVYLQKENIIDESGMPKERFSAEFPKEGPSILRIQQVVRGDSAAYFCASSPGAEVGAFFGQGTRLTVV.

V usage is TRBV4-2 and J usage is TRBJ1-5; the TCRdb D gene call, TRBD1, has no DNA to confirm it. The CDR3 loop spans 17 amino acids. CDR1 and CDR2 from the germline V gene are LGHNA and YNFKEQ. The CDR3 protein is CASSPRGPGGFFQPQHF.

CDR3: CASSQGLAANTGELFF. The chain recombines TRBV4-3 with TRBJ2-2; TCRdb indicates TRBD2, and absent DNA this call remains unverified. This CDR3 contains 16 residues. Germline assignment: CDR1 LGHNA and CDR2 YSLEER.

CDR3 loop: CASSWGSTNEKLFF. The rearrangement links TRBV12-3 or TRBV12-4 to TRBJ1-4. CDR3 length: 14 residues.

J is TRBJ2-1 and V is TRBV4-2; TCRdb selects TRBD1, and the lack of DNA leaves this call unchecked. CDR3 size: 12 residues. From germline, CDR1 is LGHNA and CDR2 YNFKEQ. CDR3 region: CASSQDGGEQFF.

The chain carries TRBV20-1 and TRBJ2-1; checking the TCRdb D call of TRBD2 is not possible without DNA. The CDR3 covers 16 residues. Germline V CDR1 and CDR2: DFQATT, SNEGSKA (reference sequence). Here the CDR3 reads CSARDDLSGSYNEQFF.